The source of this T cell receptor (beta chain) is a study of T cells in Graves' hyperthyroidism and ophthalmopathy. PBMCs were obtained from under 13 ml fresh peripheral blood. This clonotype was detected ten times or more. V dropped 4 bases and J dropped 3; count of bases not matched to a gene: 3. Germline V CDR1 and CDR2: MNHEY, SVGEGT. The CDR3 totals 13 residues. Amplified regions were TCR beta CDR3 sequences from RNA transcripts. Primed by the HTBI set, a first-round RT-PCR was run on the TCR CDR3. TCRdb recomputed calls from the multiplex PCR reads with MiXCR, one row per CDR3 protein. The table has 650,000 to 750,000 distinct CDR3 sequences, approximately 15% seen once.

This TCR was recovered from a young woman with Graves' hyperthyroidism. Sequencing was performed on blood. This rearrangement joins TRBV6-2 or TRBV6-3 to TRBJ2-7; 7 bases align to TRBD2. The CDR3: CASSWAGDYEQYF. The CDR3 nucleotides read TGTGCCAGCAGTTGGGCGGGGGACTACGAGCAGTACTTC.